This TCR beta chain emerged from a study of T cells expressing NK-cell markers (dated by TCRdb to 2018 to 2020). Looking at the study overall: In sorted CD3+CD56+NKG2C+, CD3+CD56+NKG2C- and CD3+CD56-NKG2C+ T-cell subsets from 7 or 8 donors, TCR beta-chain repertoires were profiled. Among the eight sequenced donors, seven were HCMV-seropositive and one was HCMV-seronegative. Randomly selected healthy volunteers, three men and five women, were used as the eight sequenced donors. The libraries were sequenced on Illumina HiSeq 2000/2500, MiSeq or NextSeq, producing 2 x 150 bp reads. General study outcomes and caveats: Those dominant clonotypes were again the most abundant among CD3+CD56-NKG2C+ cells in a handful of donors, at 28.3-60.1%. In several donors, the dominant CD3+CD56+NKG2C+ clonotypes were among the top 10 CD8+ clonotypes and accounted for about 1.0-7.0% of CD8+ T cells. Whether the expanded NKG2C-expressing T cell clones were specific for HCMV antigens was left unclear.

Reading the germline V gene gives CDR1 MNHEY and CDR2 SVGAGI. The CDR3 measures 13 amino acids from cysteine to phenylalanine. No nucleotide data were recorded. The listed sequencing device is Illumina HiSeq 2000. The TCR beta cDNA libraries were made using 5'RACE template switching, a step that added both a universal primer site and unique molecular identifiers. cDNA synthesis was primed from the TCR beta constant segment, followed by two successive PCR amplification steps. The published analysis was carried out like this. MIGEC was used to demultiplex reads and group reads by UMI, and MiTCR was used to assemble and quantify clonotypes. To exclude erroneous sequences, only TCR cDNA sequences supported by at least two reads were retained. Downstream repertoire analysis used the tcR package, and clonotypes were matched across fractions by CDR3 nucleotide sequence plus V segment. VDJmatch was used to annotate antigen specificity against VDJdb, with one amino acid substitution in CDR3 permitted. TCRdb reprocessed the reads and assigns one entry to each CDR3 protein sequence, leaving out DNA. What appears here as the V and J calls and clone size reflects TCRdb's work, not the paper's. The table held for this sample gives some 460,000 distinct CDR3 sequences. About 1.5% of the sample is taken by the ten largest.

A word on this clonotype: This receptor's antigen is unknown.

HCMV serostatus was determined by detecting HCMV-specific IgG in serum with a commercial ELISA kit. Peripheral blood mononuclear cells were isolated from blood by Ficoll density gradient centrifugation. The receptor comes from a woman between 45 and 65 years old in good health. Donor details come from another sample of the same person, matched by shared clones. The V and J genes are TRBV6-5 and TRBJ2-2; TCRdb proposes TRBD2, but this gene call is untestable without DNA. The sample consisted of blood T cells: a sorted CD56 or NKG2C T cell subset, CD4+ or CD8+ T cells, or bulk PBMC T cells (not recorded which). The CDR3 region has the sequence CASHRGGSGELFF.